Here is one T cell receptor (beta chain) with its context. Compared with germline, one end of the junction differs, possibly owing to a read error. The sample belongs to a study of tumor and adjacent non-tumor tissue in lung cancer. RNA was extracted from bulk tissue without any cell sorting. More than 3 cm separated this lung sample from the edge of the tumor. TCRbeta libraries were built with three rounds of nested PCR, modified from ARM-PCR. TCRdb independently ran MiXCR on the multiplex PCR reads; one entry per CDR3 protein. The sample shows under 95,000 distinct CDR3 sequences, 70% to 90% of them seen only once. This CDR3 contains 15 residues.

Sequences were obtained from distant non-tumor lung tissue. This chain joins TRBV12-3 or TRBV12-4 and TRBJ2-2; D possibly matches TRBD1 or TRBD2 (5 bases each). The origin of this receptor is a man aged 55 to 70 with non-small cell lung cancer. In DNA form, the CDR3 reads TGTGCCAGCAGTTTAAGGCATGGGGGAATCGGGGAGCTGTTATTT. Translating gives CASSLRHGGIGELLF.